This T cell receptor (beta chain) originates from a study of human T cells and chemical hapten exposure. In its sample, this clonotype was seen a few times. Germline CDR1 MNHEY, CDR2 SVGEGT. CDR3 length equals 13 residues. The V and J ends lost 7 bases and 4 bases respectively, with 14 bases between them. TCRdb redid the calling of the RACE reads with MiXCR, one entry per CDR3 protein. The sample includes over 85,000 distinct CDR3 sequences, approximately 9% of them seen just once. Time point in this sample: healthy volunteer bleed at 2 weeks. Whole blood that had not been fractionated was the source of extracted total RNA.

The specimen was whole blood. The genes are TRBV6-2 or TRBV6-3 and TRBJ2-7; D assignment may be TRBD1 or TRBD2 (5 bases each). The sequence came from a female donor in good health. Some clones in this sample may be carry-over from other donors' samples. The CDR3 is CASNDGTTYEQYF. The CDR3 DNA follows: TGTGCCAGCAACGACGGGACGACTTACGAGCAGTACTTC.